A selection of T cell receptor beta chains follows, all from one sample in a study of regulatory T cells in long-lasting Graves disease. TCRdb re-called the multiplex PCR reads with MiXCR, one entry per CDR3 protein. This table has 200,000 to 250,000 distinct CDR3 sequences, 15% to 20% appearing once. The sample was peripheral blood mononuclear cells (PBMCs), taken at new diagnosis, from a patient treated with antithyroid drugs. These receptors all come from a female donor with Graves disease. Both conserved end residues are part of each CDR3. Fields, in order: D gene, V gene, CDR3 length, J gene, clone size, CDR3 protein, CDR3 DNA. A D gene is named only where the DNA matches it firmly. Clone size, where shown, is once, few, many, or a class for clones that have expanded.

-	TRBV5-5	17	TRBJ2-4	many	CASSLGGLHRGENIQYF	TGTGCCAGCAGCTTGGGGGGCCTCCATCGAGGAGAAAACATTCAGTACTTC
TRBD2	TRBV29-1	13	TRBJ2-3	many	CSARGLAGDTQYF	TGCAGCGCCCGAGGACTAGCGGGAGATACGCAGTATTTT
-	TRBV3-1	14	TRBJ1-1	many	CASSPRARNTEAFF	TGTGCCAGCAGCCCGAGGGCCAGGAACACTGAAGCTTTCTTT
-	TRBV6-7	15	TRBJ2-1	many	CASSYELAKVAEQFF	TGTGCCAGCAGTTACGAACTAGCTAAAGTTGCTGAGCAGTTCTTC
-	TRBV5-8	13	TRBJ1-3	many	CASSFDSRNTIYF	TGTGCCAGCAGCTTTGACAGCAGGAACACCATATATTTT
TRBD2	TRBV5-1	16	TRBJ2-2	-	CASSTAGGGNTGELFF	TGCGCCAGCAGCACAGCGGGAGGTGGGAACACCGGGGAGCTGTTTTTT
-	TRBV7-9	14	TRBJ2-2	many	CASSLEAHTGELFF	TGTGCCAGCAGCTTAGAAGCCCACACCGGGGAGCTGTTTTTT
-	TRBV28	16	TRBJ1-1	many	CASSPPVYRVNTEAFF	TGTGCCAGCAGTCCTCCTGTTTACAGGGTGAACACTGAAGCTTTCTTT
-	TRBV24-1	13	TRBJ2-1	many	CATSDSFGHEQFF	TGTGCCACCAGTGATTCCTTTGGCCATGAGCAGTTCTTC
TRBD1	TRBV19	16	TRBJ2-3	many	CATIKPGQGFGDTQYF	TGTGCCACTATAAAGCCGGGACAGGGATTCGGAGATACGCAGTATTTT
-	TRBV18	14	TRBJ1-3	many	CASSPRRSGNTIYF	TGTGCCAGCTCACCACGCCGCTCTGGAAACACCATATATTTT
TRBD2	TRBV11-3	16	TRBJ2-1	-	CASSSWTSGIINEQFF	TGTGCCAGCAGCTCGTGGACTAGCGGGATTATAAATGAGCAGTTCTTC
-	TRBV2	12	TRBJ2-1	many	CASSARESEQFF	TGTGCCAGCAGTGCCAGGGAAAGTGAGCAGTTCTTC
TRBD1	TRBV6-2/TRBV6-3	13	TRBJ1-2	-	CASSYGTGTGYTF	TGTGCCAGCAGTTACGGGACAGGGACTGGCTACACCTTC
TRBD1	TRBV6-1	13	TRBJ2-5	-	CASTPGTEETQYF	TGTGCCAGCACCCCTGGGACAGAAGAGACCCAGTACTTC
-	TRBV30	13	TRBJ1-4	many	CAWKRLRNEKLFF	TGTGCCTGGAAAAGGCTCCGAAATGAAAAACTGTTTTTT
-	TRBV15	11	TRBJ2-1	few	CATGEQRLVFF	TGTGCCACCGGTGAGCAGCGACTGGTTTTCTTC
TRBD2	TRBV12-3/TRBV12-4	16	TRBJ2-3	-	CASSFGLAGVTDTQYF	TGTGCCAGCAGTTTTGGACTAGCGGGAGTGACAGATACGCAGTATTTT
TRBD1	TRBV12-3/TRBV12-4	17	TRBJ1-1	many	CASSLARGGQGYTEAFF	TGTGCCAGCAGTTTAGCCCGAGGAGGACAGGGGTACACTGAAGCTTTCTTT
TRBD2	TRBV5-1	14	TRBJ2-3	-	CASSQAGGRGPQYF	TGCGCCAGCAGCCAAGCGGGGGGACGGGGCCCGCAGTATTTT
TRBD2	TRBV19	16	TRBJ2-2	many	CASSSLAGGNTGELFF	TGTGCCAGTAGTAGTCTAGCGGGAGGGAACACCGGGGAGCTGTTTTTT
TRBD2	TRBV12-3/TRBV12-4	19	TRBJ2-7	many	CASSAETSGQAGGEYEQYF	TGTGCCAGCAGTGCGGAGACTAGCGGGCAGGCGGGGGGGGAATACGAGCAGTACTTC
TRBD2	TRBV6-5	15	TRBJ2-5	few	CASSYSGTSEETQYF	TGTGCCAGCAGTTACTCCGGGACTAGCGAAGAGACCCAGTACTTC
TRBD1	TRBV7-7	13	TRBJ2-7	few	CASSSTGFSEQYF	TGTGCTAGCAGCTCGACAGGGTTCAGCGAGCAGTACTTC
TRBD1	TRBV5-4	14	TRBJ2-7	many	CASSYGDRGPEQYF	TGTGCCAGCAGCTACGGGGACAGGGGTCCCGAGCAGTACTTC
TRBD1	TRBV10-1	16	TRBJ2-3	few	CASSESQGAQGDTQYF	TGCGCCAGCAGTGAGTCCCAGGGGGCTCAGGGAGATACGCAGTATTTT
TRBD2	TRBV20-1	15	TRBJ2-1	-	CSARKRESSYNEQFF	TGCAGTGCTAGAAAGCGGGAGAGCTCCTACAATGAGCAGTTCTTC
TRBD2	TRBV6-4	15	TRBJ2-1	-	CASSEASGRYNEQFF	TGTGCCAGCAGTGAAGCTAGCGGGAGGTACAATGAGCAGTTCTTC
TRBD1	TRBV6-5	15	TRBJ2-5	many	CASSWDRNAGETQYF	TGTGCCAGCAGTTGGGACAGAAACGCGGGAGAGACCCAGTACTTC
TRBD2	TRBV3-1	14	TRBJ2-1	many	CASRRTSGGKEQFF	TGTGCCAGCAGACGGACTAGCGGGGGGAAGGAGCAGTTCTTC
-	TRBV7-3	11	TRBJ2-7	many	CASSTNYEQYF	TGTGCCAGCAGTACCAACTACGAGCAGTACTTC
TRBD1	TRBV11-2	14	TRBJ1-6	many	CASRLDRDGSPLHF	TGTGCCAGCAGATTAGACAGGGATGGTTCACCCCTCCACTTT
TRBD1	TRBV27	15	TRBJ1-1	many	CASSSGTGSNTEAFF	TGTGCCAGCAGTTCCGGGACAGGGTCCAACACTGAAGCTTTCTTT
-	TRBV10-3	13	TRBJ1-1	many	CAISERFGVEAFF	TGTGCCATCAGTGAGAGGTTCGGTGTTGAAGCTTTCTTT
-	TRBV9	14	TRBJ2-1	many	CASSVGGTYNEQFF	TGTGCCAGCAGCGTGGGCGGGACCTACAATGAGCAGTTCTTC
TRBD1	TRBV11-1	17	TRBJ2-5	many	CASSLGTGTGAEETQYF	TGTGCCAGCAGCTTAGGCACCGGGACAGGGGCCGAAGAGACCCAGTACTTC
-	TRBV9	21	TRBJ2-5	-	CASSIYLCSLSAGGAGETQYF	-
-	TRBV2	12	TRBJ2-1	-	CASSAEAGEQFF	TGTGCCAGCAGTGCGGAGGCCGGTGAGCAGTTCTTC
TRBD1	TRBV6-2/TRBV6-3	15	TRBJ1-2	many	CASRRITSGTDGYTF	TGTGCCAGCAGGAGAATAACTTCCGGGACAGATGGCTACACCTTC
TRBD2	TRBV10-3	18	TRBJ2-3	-	CASSYPTSGRASTDTQYF	TGTGCCAGCAGTTACCCGACTAGCGGGAGGGCTAGCACAGATACGCAGTATTTT
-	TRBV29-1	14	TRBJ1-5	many	CSLNLKRGSQPQHF	TGCAGCCTCAACTTGAAAAGGGGCTCTCAGCCCCAGCATTTT
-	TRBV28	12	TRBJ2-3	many	CASSWGRDTQYF	TGTGCCAGCAGTTGGGGACGAGATACGCAGTATTTT
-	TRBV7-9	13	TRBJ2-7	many	CASSSAGPYEQYF	TGTGCCAGCAGCTCCGCGGGACCCTACGAGCAGTACTTC
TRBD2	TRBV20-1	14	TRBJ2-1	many	CSAPTSGSYNEQFF	TGCAGTGCTCCCACTAGCGGGAGCTACAATGAGCAGTTCTTC
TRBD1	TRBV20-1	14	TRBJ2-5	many	CSAKDRGQRETQYF	TGCAGTGCAAAGGACAGGGGGCAAAGGGAGACCCAGTACTTC
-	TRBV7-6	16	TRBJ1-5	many	CASSLGGDPRVQPQHF	TGTGCCAGCAGCTTAGGGGGGGACCCGCGGGTTCAGCCCCAGCATTTT
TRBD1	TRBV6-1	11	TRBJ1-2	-	CASSQGGGYTF	TGTGCCAGCAGCCAGGGGGGAGGCTACACCTTC
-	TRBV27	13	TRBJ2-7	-	CASSSGPGTEQYF	TGTGCCAGCAGTTCGGGGCCAGGAACTGAGCAGTACTTC
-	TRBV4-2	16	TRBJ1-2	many	CASSPAGGKVNYGYTF	TGTGCCAGCAGCCCGGCGGGCGGGAAGGTCAACTATGGCTACACCTTC
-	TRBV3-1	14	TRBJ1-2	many	CASSPPTDLYGYTF	TGTGCCAGCAGCCCCCCGACTGATTTATATGGCTACACCTTC
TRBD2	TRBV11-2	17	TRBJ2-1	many	CASSPYPGTSGPNEQFF	TGTGCCAGCAGCCCTTACCCCGGGACTAGCGGCCCCAATGAGCAGTTCTTC
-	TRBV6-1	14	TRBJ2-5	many	CASRTWDTGETQYF	TGTGCCAGCAGGACTTGGGACACTGGCGAGACCCAGTACTTC
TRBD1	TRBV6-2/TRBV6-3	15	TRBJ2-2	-	CARTSGQGNTGELFF	TGTGCCAGAACCAGTGGACAGGGGAACACCGGGGAGCTGTTTTTT